A single sample is the source of the 14 T cell receptor beta chains below, sequenced in a study of T cells in Graves' hyperthyroidism and ophthalmopathy. TCR beta CDR3 regions were amplified from RNA transcripts. An initial round of RT-PCR targeting the TCR CDR3 relied on the HTBI primer set. TCRdb recomputed calls from the multiplex PCR reads with MiXCR, one row per CDR3 protein. The data contain about 600,000 distinct CDR3 sequences, more than 13% of them singletons. Sequencing used blood. These receptors were obtained from a woman between 18 and 29 years old with Graves' ophthalmopathy.

The chain recombines TRBV9 with TRBJ2-2; TRBD2 matches 8 bases. Germline CDR1 is SGDLS and CDR2 is YYNGEE. V trimming: 6 bases; J trimming: 1 base; junction bases outside the gene matches: 14. This CDR3 has 18 residues. Here the CDR3 DNA reads TGTGCCAGCACGTCACCTCCGGGGGGGAGGGAGAACACCGGGGAGCTGTTTTTT. Amino acid sequence: CASTSPPGGRENTGELFF.

This clonotype was observed a handful of times. The chain is built from TRBV28 and TRBJ2-7, with TRBD2 as a possible D gene (7 bases). From germline, CDR1 is MDHEN and CDR2 SYDVKM. The CDR3 sequence is 14 residues long. Trimming stripped 8 bases from V and 5 bases from J, with 19 bases between. The CDR3 region has the DNA TGTGCCAGCTTTGACGGAGGGGGGAGGGACGAGCAGTACTTC. It codes for CASFDGGGRDEQYF. Combining the CDR3 with reference TRBV28 and TRBJ2-7 gives the whole variable domain DVKVTQSSRYLVKRTGEKVFLECVQDMDHENMFWYRQDPGLGLRLIYFSYDVKMKEKGDIPEGYSVSREKKERFSLILESASTNQTSMYLCASFDGGGRDEQYFGPGTRLTVT.

This clonotype has a count of ten or more. The V and J genes are TRBV29-1 and TRBJ2-3; 8 nucleotides align to TRBD1. Germline V gene lookup returns CDR1 SQVTM and CDR2 ANQGSEA. CDR3 length equals 15 residues. V lost 2 bases, J lost 0 bases, and 4 bases stayed unmatched. The CDR3 sequence: CSVENRGASTDTQYF. The CDR3, as DNA: TGCAGCGTTGAAAACAGGGGGGCTAGCACAGATACGCAGTATTTT.

This clonotype was recorded at least ten times. The rearrangement joins TRBV28 to TRBJ1-5; D not resolved. The CDR3 spans 16 residues. Trimming shortened V by 5 bases and J by 0 bases, and 14 bases separated the two germline ends. The germline V gene encodes CDR1 MDHEN and CDR2 SYDVKM. Here the CDR3 reads CASSPRGWYSNQPQHF. The CDR3 DNA follows: TGTGCCAGCAGTCCCCGCGGTTGGTATAGCAATCAGCCCCAGCATTTT.

This clonotype appeared many times. The V gene is TRBV6-6, the J gene TRBJ2-2, with D maybe TRBD2 (5 bases). The CDR3 totals 13 residues. Germline CDR1 is MNHNY and CDR2 is SVGAGI (reference sequence). Between the trimmed V and J ends, which lost 2 bases and 8 bases, there was a span of 9 bases. CDR3 amino acids: CASSYGSWGELFF. CDR3 in DNA: TGTGCCAGCAGTTACGGGAGTTGGGGGGAGCTGTTTTTT.

This clonotype was observed at least ten times. The rearrangement joins TRBV6-2 or TRBV6-3 to TRBJ2-7, with D uncertain. The V gene's germline CDR1 is MNHEY and CDR2 SVGEGT. The CDR3 is 11 residues long. With 4 bases removed from V and 6 bases from J, the gap between germline ends came to 7 bases. This CDR3 reads CASSSTTEQYF. The CDR3 DNA reads TGTGCCAGCAGTTCTACGACCGAGCAGTACTTC.

The V call is TRBV4-1, the J call TRBJ1-5, with TRBD1 identical over 7 bases. Trimming cost V 0 bases and J 3 bases; bases outside gene matches: 11. CDR3 length equals 18 residues. Germline CDR1 MGHRA, CDR2 YSYEKL. CDR3 DNA: TGCGCCAGCAGCCAAGAGTCGTGGACAGGTGCCCTCAATCAGCCCCAGCATTTT. This codes for CASSQESWTGALNQPQHF.

A few counts support this clonotype. This CDR3 is CASSSNRGPKNYEQYF. The CDR3 bases are TGTGCCAGCAGCTCGAACAGGGGGCCGAAAAACTACGAGCAGTACTTC. This chain uses TRBV7-9 with TRBJ2-7; 9 nucleotides match TRBD1. V lost 4 bases and J lost 3; bases outside the gene matches: 10. This CDR3 is built from 16 residues. The germline gives CDR1 SEHNR, CDR2 FQNEAQ (reference sequence).

This clonotype was observed at least ten times. The chain couples TRBV28 to TRBJ2-1, with D hard to call. Germline V lookup: CDR1 MDHEN, CDR2 SYDVKM. Trimming took 7 bases from V and 9 from J, leaving 16 bases between them. CDR3 length: 13 residues. The CDR3 region is CASTRDTDGEQFF. The CDR3 DNA reads TGTGCCAGCACCAGAGACACAGACGGTGAGCAGTTCTTC. Full variable domain (remainder filled in from reference TRBV28 and TRBJ2-1): DVKVTQSSRYLVKRTGEKVFLECVQDMDHENMFWYRQDPGLGLRLIYFSYDVKMKEKGDIPEGYSVSREKKERFSLILESASTNQTSMYLCASTRDTDGEQFFGPGTRLTVL.

V gene TRBV19 combines with J gene TRBJ1-2; D may be TRBD1 (5 bases). V gave up 5 bases and J gave up 8 bases, with 21 bases separating them. The CDR3 contains 15 residues. The V gene's germline CDR1 is LNHDA and CDR2 SQIVND (reference sequence). CDR3 nucleotide sequence: TGTGCCAGTAGTTCCACCGGGACTCCCCTTAGAGGCTACACCTTC. This gives the protein CASSSTGTPLRGYTF.

The chain has TRBV9 and TRBJ2-3, with 11 bases identical to TRBD1. Germline-derived CDR1 and CDR2 are SGDLS and YYNGEE. CDR3 length equals 17 residues. The trim removed 0 bases at V and 2 bases at J, leaving 5 bases unmatched. The CDR3 loop reads CASSVGGGQGATDTQYF. The DNA of the CDR3 is TGTGCCAGCAGCGTAGGAGGTGGACAGGGGGCCACAGATACGCAGTATTTT.

This clonotype was seen repeatedly, ten times or more. V gene TRBV11-2 combines with J gene TRBJ2-3, with 10 bases that match TRBD2. In germline, CDR1 is SGHAT, CDR2 FQNNGV. J was trimmed by 4 bases and V by 5 bases; bases with no gene match: 3. The CDR3 runs to 14 residues. The CDR3 region is CASSLAGAADTQYF. CDR3 nucleotide sequence: TGTGCCAGCAGCCTAGCGGGAGCGGCAGATACGCAGTATTTT.

This clonotype showed up many times. This chain connects TRBV11-2 to TRBJ2-7; 11 bases fit TRBD2. V lost 5 bases and J lost 1; bases outside the gene matches: 7. The CDR3 runs to 16 residues. Germline V CDR1 and CDR2: SGHAT, FQNNGV. For the CDR3, the DNA is TGTGCCAGCAGCGAGAGGGCTAGCGGGAGGTCCTACGAGCAGTACTTC. Protein sequence: CASSERASGRSYEQYF.

CDR3 region: CASSGQADYEQYF. CDR3 coding DNA: TGTGCCAGTAGTGGACAGGCCGACTACGAGCAGTACTTC. The chain employs TRBV19 and TRBJ2-7; 7 bases are a match to TRBD1. CDR1 and CDR2 from the germline V gene are LNHDA and SQIVND (reference sequence). Trimming removed 5 bases from V and 3 bases from J; junction bases left unmatched: 4. The CDR3 runs to 13 residues. The full variable domain, completed using reference TRBV19 and TRBJ2-7, is DGGITQSPKYLFRKEGQNVTLSCEQNLNHDAMYWYRQDPGQGLRLIYYSQIVNDFQKGDIAEGYSVSREKKESFPLTVTSAQKNPTAFYLCASSGQADYEQYFGPGTRLTVT.